This T cell receptor (beta chain) comes out of a study of T cells after yellow fever vaccination. Germline CDR1 is LGHNA and CDR2 is YSLEER. The ends were cut back, 0 bases at V and 6 bases at J, with 9 bases in the middle. CDR3 length: 13 amino acids. In its sample, this clonotype was seen many times. From the 5' RACE reads, TCRdb called clonotypes with MiXCR, one entry per CDR3 protein. The data hold 65,000 to 70,000 distinct CDR3 sequences, with approximately 5.9% observed a single time. This clonotype originated in a man aged 18 to 29 who received the YFV17D yellow fever vaccine. The sample here was CD4+ T cells sorted from PBMCs, taken roughly 15 days after the first yellow fever vaccination. This chain uses TRBV4-3 with TRBJ2-7; weak D call: TRBD2 (6 bases). The CDR3 protein is CASSQEDSGEQYV. For the CDR3, the DNA is TGCGCCAGCAGCCAAGAAGATAGCGGCGAGCAGTACGTC.